The present T cell receptor (beta chain) was sequenced within a study of technical replicates of blood from a handful of donors (TCRdb year 2017). Receptor libraries were prepared by the immunoSEQ multiplex PCR assay. As stored in TCRdb, this immuneACCESS dataset retains in-frame rearrangements with V and J assigned. A fraction of the clones does not appear; measured against another copy, unresolved V genes explain less than half of the discrepancy, and the remainder lacks a known reason. The sample profile shows about 74,000 clones; 90% to 96% of them were found once. The ten largest clones represent roughly 0.36% of the sample. The CDR3, from cysteine to phenylalanine, totals 12 residues. The kept DNA is CDR3 alone, 36 bases in frame from the first base. V was cut back by 3 bases and J by 10 bases, leaving a gap of 12 bases between them. Looking up the germline V gene (reference sequence) yields CDR1 GTSNPN and CDR2 SVGIG.

This clone was observed a single time. Its antigen is not yet known. Base qualities are missing; no much larger clone stands one base away. The V gene is TRBV30 and the J gene is TRBJ1-4; a weak D assignment points to TRBD1 (5 bases agree). The receptor was isolated from a human donor in good health. Sequenced material: T cells isolated from PBMCs. The sequenced DNA: TGTGCCTGGAGCGAAGGCCAGGGAAAACTGTTTTTT. This sequence encodes CAWSEGQGKLFF.